This T cell receptor (beta chain) was sequenced for a study of long-term antiretroviral therapy in people with HIV. Running of the v3.0 immunoSEQ assay took place at survey level. Generated by immunoSEQ multiplex PCR, the TCRdb table keeps only in-frame clones and is missing some. The table lists 34,000 or so clones, 85% to 95% of them singletons. Study outcomes and limitations: Pre-ART-expanded clones dominated the repertoire at all time points.

This CDR3 spans 18 amino acids. Germline CDR1 and CDR2: SEHNR and FQNEAQ (reference sequence). V lost 5 bases and J lost 1, with 18 bases in between. With respect to this clone: Antigen: not known.

This sample comprised unsorted PBMCs, obtained just over 5 years after starting antiretroviral therapy. The V and J genes are TRBV7-9 and TRBJ2-6, with D unresolved. The clonotype originates from a woman aged 45-65 years with HIV. The CDR3 bases are TGTGCCAGCAGCGCCGCAGAGACGGGCCATTCTGGGGCCAACGTCCTGACTTTC. Its protein product is CASSAAETGHSGANVLTF.